Presented here are 7 T cell receptor beta chains from one specimen sequenced in a study of T-cell memory formation after mild COVID-19. TCRdb reprocessed the 5' RACE reads with MiXCR, giving one entry per CDR3 protein. The profile shows some 65,000 distinct CDR3 sequences, 16% of them singletons. The material sequenced was PBMCs or a T cell subset sorted from them (not recorded which). The receptors originated from an adult woman who had mild COVID-19 (a few samples of this study predate the infection). Cell type and time point are not known.

The rearrangement uses TRBV5-1 and TRBJ1-1; maybe TRBD1 (6 bases). The CDR3 covers 18 residues. The germline gives CDR1 SGHRS, CDR2 YFSETQ. Deletions cut 4 bases from V and 5 bases from J, with 27 bases between. CDR3 coding DNA: TGCGCCAGCAGCGCAGGACTACAGGGCGAACTGTGGTTAACTGAAGCTTTCTTT. It yields the protein CASSAGLQGELWLTEAFF.

This clonotype showed up just a few times. V usage is TRBV6-5 and J usage is TRBJ2-2; maybe TRBD2 (5 bases). CDR1 and CDR2 from the germline V gene are MNHEY and SVGAGI. V was trimmed by 5 bases and J by 2 bases, leaving 9 bases between them. The CDR3 has 14 amino acids. CDR3 DNA sequence: TGTGCCAGCAGTGGGAGAGAAAACACCGGGGAGCTGTTTTTT. It encodes CASSGRENTGELFF.

This clonotype turned up a few times. The chain employs TRBV30 and TRBJ2-7, with TRBD1 matching over 7 bases. This CDR3 is built from 14 residues. V was clipped by 2 bases and J by 6 bases; unmatched bases: 10. The germline gives CDR1 GTSNPN, CDR2 SVGIG (reference sequence). CDR3 DNA: TGTGCCTGGAGTCAGGGCAGGGGGAAAGCCGAGCAGTACTTC. Translating it yields CAWSQGRGKAEQYF.

The rearrangement joins TRBV4-2 to TRBJ1-1; D is undetermined. Per germline, CDR1 LGHNA and CDR2 YNFKEQ. This CDR3 has 17 residues. V was cut by 0 bases and J by 0 bases, with 14 bases left in between. The CDR3 spells CASSQEGSGMLNTEAFF. As DNA, the CDR3 is TGTGCCAGCAGCCAAGAAGGTAGTGGCATGCTGAACACTGAAGCTTTCTTT.

The gene calls are TRBV7-2 and TRBJ2-1; 7 nucleotides match TRBD1. Germline trimming cut 4 bases from V and 1 base from J; bases unmatched to any gene: 13. CDR1 and CDR2 (germline): SGHTA, FQGNSA. This CDR3 region has 18 residues. The CDR3 here is CASSSSPGQPFSYNEQFF. The CDR3 coding sequence is TGTGCCAGCAGCTCGTCGCCGGGACAGCCTTTTTCCTACAATGAGCAGTTCTTC.

The V gene is TRBV4-1, the J gene TRBJ2-3; 10 bases map to TRBD2. The length of the CDR3 is 16 residues. Germline V gives CDR1 MGHRA, CDR2 YSYEKL. Trimming removed 1 base from V and 0 bases from J; junction bases left unmatched: 1. The CDR3 spells CASSQVLAGSTDTQYF. CDR3 sequence (DNA): TGCGCCAGCAGCCAAGTACTAGCGGGAAGCACAGATACGCAGTATTTT.

This clonotype was observed a handful of times. The gene calls are TRBV7-6 and TRBJ2-3; 11 positions agree with TRBD2. With 1 base clipped from V and 6 bases from J, the junction kept 9 bases outside the gene matches. Germline-derived CDR1 and CDR2 are SGHVS and FNYEAQ. The CDR3 length is 17 residues. DNA for the CDR3: TGTGCCAGCAGCTTAGGGGTAGCGGGAGGGCCTTGGGATACGCAGTATTTT. This sequence encodes CASSLGVAGGPWDTQYF.